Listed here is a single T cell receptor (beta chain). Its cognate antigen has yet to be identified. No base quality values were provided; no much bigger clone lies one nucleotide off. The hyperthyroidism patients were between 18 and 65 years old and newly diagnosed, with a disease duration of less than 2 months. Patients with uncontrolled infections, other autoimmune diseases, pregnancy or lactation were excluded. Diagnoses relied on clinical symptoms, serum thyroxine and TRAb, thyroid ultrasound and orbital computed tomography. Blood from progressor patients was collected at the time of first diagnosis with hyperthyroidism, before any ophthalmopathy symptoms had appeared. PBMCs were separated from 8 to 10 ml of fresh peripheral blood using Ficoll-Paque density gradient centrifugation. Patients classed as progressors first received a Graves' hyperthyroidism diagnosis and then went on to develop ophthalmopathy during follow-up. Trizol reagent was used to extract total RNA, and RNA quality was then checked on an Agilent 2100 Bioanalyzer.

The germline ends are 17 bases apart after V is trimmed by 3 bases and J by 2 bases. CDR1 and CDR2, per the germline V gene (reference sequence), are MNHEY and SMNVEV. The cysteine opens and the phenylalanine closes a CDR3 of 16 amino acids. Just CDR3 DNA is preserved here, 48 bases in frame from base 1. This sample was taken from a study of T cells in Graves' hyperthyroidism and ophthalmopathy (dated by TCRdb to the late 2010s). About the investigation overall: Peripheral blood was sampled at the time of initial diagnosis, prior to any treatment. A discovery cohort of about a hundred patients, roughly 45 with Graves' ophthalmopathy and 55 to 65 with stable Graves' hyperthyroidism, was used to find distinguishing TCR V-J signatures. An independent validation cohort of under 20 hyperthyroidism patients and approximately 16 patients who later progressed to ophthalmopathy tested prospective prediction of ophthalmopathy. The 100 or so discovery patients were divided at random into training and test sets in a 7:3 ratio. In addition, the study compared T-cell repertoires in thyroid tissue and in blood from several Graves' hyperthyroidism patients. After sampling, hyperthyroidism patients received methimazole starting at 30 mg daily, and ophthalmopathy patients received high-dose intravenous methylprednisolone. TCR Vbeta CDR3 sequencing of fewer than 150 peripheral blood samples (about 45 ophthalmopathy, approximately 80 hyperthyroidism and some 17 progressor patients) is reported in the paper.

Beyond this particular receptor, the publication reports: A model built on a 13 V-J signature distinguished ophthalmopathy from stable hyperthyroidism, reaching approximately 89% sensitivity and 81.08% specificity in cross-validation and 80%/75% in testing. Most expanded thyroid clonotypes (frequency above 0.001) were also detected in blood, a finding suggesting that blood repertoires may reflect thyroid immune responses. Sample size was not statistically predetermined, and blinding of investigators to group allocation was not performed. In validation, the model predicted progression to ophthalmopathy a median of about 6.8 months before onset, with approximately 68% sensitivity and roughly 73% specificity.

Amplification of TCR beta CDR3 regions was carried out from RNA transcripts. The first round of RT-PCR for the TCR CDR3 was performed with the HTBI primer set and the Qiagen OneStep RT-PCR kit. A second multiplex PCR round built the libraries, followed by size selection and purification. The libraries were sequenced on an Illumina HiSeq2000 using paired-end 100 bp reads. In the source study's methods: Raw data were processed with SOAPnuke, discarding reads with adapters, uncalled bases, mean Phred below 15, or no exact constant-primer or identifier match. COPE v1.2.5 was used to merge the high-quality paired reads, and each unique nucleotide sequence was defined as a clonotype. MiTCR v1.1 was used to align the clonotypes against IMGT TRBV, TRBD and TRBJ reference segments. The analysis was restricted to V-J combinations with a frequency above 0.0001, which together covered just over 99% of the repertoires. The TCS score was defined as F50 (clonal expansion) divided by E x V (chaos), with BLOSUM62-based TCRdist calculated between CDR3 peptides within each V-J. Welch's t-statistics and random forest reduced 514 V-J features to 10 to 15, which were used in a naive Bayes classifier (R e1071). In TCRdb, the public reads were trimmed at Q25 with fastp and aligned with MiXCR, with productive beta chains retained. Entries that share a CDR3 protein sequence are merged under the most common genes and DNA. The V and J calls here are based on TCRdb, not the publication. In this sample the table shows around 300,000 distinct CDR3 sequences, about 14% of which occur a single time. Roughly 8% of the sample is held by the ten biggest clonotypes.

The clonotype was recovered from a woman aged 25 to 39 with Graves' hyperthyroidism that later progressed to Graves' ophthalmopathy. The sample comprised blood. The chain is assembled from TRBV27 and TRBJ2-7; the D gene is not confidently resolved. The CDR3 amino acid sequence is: CASSFLAPGGTYEQYF. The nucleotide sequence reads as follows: TGTGCCAGCAGTTTCCTTGCCCCCGGTGGCACCTACGAGCAGTACTTC.